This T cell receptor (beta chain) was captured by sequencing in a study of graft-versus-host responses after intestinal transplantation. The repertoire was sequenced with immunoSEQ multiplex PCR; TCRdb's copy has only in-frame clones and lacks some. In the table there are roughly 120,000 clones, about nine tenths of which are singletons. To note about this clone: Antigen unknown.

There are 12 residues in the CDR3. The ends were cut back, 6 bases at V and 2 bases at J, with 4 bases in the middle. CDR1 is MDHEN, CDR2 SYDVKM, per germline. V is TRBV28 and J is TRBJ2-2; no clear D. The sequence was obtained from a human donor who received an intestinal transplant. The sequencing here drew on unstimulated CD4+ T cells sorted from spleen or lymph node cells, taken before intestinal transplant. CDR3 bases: TGTGCCAGCAGACAAAACACCGGGGAGCTGTTTTTT. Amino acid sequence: CASRQNTGELFF.